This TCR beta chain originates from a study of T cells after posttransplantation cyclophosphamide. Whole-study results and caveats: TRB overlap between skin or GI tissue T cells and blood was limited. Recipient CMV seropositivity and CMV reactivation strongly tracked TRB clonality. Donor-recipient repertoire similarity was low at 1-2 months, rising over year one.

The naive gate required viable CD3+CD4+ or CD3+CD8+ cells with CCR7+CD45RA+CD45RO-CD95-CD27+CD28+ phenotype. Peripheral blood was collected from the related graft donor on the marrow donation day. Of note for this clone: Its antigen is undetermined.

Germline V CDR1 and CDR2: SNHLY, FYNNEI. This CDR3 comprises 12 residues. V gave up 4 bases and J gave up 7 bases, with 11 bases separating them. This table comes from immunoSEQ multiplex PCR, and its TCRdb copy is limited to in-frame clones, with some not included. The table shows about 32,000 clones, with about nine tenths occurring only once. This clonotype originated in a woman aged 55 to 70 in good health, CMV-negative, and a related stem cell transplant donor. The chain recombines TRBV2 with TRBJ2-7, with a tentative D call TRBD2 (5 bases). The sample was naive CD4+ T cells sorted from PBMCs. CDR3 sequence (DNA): TGTGCCAGCAGTGCACGAGGAGGAGAGCAGTACTTC. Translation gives CASSARGGEQYF.